This T cell receptor beta chain was observed in a study of CXCR3-negative and CXCR3-positive naive CD8 T cells. cDNA libraries for TRB were generated by 5' RACE incorporating UMI labels. One entry per CDR3 protein, without DNA, is what TCRdb gives after re-calling the 5' RACE reads. The listing contains under 150,000 distinct CDR3 sequences. The length of the CDR3 is 19 residues. Germline CDR1 is LNHDA and CDR2 is SQIVND (reference sequence). Findings and caveats of the study: CXCR3-positive naive cells had TRB CDR3s that were more hydrophobic than CXCR3-negative naive cells had. Fresh PBMCs went into most assays, and CXCR3 expression partly declined after cryopreservation. Memory CD8+ cells showed much lower diversity, while both naive subsets were comparably high.

Approximately 320,000 cells per CD8+ T cell subset were flow-sorted in triplicate. A CD45RO-CCR7+CD27+CD95- phenotype identified naive CD8+ T cells. Details on this clonotype: Its antigen is unknown.

This rearrangement joins TRBV19 to TRBJ2-1; TCRdb outputs TRBD2, but without DNA this stays unchecked. This TCR was sampled from a human donor in good health. Some clones in this sample may be carry-over from other donors' samples. The source material was naive CXCR3+ CD8+ T cells from blood. Subset of the sample: CD45RO-CCR7+CD27+CD95- naive CD8+ T cells expressing CXCR3 (TNR3+). The chain's CDR3 is CASSIGVAGTASSYNEQFF.